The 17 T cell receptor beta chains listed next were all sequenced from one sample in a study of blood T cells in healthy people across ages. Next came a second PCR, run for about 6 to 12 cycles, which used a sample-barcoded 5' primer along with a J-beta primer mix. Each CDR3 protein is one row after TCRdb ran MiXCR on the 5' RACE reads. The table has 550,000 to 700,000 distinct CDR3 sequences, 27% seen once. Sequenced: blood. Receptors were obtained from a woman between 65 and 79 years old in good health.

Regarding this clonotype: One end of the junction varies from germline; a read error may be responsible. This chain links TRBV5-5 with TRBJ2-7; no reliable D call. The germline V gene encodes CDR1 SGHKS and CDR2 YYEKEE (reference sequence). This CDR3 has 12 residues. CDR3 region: CASSLYPDEEYF. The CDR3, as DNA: TGTGCCAGCAGCCTTTACCCGGACGAGGAGTACTTC.

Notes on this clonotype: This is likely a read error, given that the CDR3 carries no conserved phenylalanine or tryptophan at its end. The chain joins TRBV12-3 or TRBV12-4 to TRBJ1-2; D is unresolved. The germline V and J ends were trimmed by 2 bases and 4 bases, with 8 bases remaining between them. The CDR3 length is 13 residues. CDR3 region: CASSLKVFYGYTL. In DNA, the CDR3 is TGTGCCAGCAGTTTAAAGGTTTTCTATGGCTACACCCTC.

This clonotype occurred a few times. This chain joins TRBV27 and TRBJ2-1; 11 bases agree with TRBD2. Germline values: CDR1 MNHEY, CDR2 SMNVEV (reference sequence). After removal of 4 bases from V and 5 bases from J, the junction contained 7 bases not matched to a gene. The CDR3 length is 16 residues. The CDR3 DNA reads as TGTGCCAGCAGTTCACCGGGACTAGCGGTGAACAATGAGCAGTTCTTC. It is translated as CASSSPGLAVNNEQFF.

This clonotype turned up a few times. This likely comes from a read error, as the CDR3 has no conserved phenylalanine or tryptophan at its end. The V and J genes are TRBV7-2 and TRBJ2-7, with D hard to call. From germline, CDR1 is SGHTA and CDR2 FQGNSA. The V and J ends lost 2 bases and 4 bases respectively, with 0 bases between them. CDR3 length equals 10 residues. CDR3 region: CASSLYEQYL. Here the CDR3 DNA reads TGTGCCAGCAGCTTATACGAGCAGTACCTC.

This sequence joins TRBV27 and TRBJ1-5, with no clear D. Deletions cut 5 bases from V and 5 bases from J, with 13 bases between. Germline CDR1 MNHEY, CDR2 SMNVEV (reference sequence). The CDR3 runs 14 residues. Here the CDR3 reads CASSPHSSYQPQHF. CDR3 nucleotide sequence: TGTGCCAGCAGTCCCCACAGTTCATATCAGCCCCAGCATTTT.

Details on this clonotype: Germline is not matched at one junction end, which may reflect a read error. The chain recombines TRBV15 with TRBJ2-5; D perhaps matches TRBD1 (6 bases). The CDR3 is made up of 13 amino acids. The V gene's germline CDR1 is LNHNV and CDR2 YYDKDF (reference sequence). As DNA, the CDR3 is TGTGCCGCCAGCCTACAGGGTCGAGAGACCCAGTACTTC. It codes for CAASLQGRETQYF.

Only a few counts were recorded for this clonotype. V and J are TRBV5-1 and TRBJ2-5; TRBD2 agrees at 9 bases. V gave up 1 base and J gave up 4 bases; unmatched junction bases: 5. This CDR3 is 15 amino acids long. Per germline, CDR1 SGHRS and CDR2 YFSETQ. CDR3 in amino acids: CASSLWSAGGETQYF. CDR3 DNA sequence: TGCGCCAGCAGCTTGTGGTCAGCGGGGGGAGAGACCCAGTACTTC.

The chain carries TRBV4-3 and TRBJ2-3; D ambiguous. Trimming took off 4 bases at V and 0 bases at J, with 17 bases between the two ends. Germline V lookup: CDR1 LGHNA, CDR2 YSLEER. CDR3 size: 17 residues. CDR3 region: CASSPLDGESSTDTQYF. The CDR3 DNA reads TGCGCCAGCAGCCCCCTTGACGGCGAGTCTAGCACAGATACGCAGTATTTT.

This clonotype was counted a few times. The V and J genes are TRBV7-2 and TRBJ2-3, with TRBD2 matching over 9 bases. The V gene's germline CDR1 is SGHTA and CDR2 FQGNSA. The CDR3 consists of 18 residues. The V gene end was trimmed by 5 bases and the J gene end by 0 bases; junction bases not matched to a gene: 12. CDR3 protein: CASSHNLNLAGSTDTQYF. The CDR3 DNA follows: TGTGCCAGCAGCCATAACCTCAACCTAGCGGGGAGCACAGATACGCAGTATTTT.

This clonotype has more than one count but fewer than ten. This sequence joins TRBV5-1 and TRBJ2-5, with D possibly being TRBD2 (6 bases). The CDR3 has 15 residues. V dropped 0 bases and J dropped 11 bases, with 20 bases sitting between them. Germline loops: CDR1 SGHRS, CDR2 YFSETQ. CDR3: CASSLGAGRKGEQYF. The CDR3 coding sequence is TGCGCCAGCAGCTTGGGTGCAGGGAGGAAGGGTGAGCAGTACTTC.

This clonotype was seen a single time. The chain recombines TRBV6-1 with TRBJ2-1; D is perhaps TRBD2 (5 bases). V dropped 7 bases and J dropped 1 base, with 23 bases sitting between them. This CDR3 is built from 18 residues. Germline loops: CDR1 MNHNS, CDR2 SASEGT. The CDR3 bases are TGTGCCAGCAAACTGTCAGCGGACCTATCGGGATCCTACAATGAGCAGTTCTTC. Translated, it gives CASKLSADLSGSYNEQFF.

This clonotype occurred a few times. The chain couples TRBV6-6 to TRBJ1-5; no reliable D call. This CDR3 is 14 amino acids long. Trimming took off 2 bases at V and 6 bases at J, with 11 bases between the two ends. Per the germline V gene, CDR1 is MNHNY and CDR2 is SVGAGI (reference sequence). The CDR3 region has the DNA TGTGCCAGCAGTTACGCTCGGGGAGGTCAGCCCCAGCATTTT. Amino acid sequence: CASSYARGGQPQHF.

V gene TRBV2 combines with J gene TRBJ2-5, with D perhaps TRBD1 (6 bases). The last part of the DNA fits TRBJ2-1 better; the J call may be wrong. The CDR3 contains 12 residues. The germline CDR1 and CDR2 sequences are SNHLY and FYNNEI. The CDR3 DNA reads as TGTGCCAGCAGGAAACAGGGTCATGAGCAGTTCTTC. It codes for CASRKQGHEQFF.

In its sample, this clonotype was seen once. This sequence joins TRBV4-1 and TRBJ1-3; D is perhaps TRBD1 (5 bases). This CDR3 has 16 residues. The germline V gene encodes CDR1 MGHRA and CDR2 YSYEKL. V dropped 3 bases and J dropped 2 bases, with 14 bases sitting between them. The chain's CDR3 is CASSQDMTETGNTIYF. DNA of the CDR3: TGCGCCAGCAGCCAGGATATGACAGAAACTGGAAACACCATATATTTT.

The CDR3 DNA is TGCAGCGTCCCTCGAGGGGCGCTGAACACCGGGGAGCTGTTTTTT. It encodes CSVPRGALNTGELFF. J is TRBJ2-2 and V is TRBV29-1; D is perhaps TRBD1 or TRBD2 (5 bases each). Germline CDR1 reads SQVTM; CDR2 reads ANQGSEA. Between the trimmed V and J ends, which lost 6 bases and 1 base, there was a span of 15 bases. The CDR3 is 15 residues long.

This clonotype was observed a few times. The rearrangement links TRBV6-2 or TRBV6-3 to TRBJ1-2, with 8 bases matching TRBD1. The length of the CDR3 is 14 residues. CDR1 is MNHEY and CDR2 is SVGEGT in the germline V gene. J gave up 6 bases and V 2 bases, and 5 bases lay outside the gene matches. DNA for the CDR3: TGTGCCAGCAGTTACGGGCAGGGGGCGGATGGCTACACCTTC. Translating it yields CASSYGQGADGYTF.

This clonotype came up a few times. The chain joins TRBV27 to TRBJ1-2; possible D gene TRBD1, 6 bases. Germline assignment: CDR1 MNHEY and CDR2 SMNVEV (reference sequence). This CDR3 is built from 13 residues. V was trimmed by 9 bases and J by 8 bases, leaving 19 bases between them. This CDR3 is CASSEGGRGGYTF. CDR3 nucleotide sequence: TGTGCCAGTTCCGAAGGGGGAAGGGGGGGCTACACCTTC.